Below, 3 T cell receptor beta chains from the same sample are listed, as sequenced in a study of regulatory T cells in long-lasting Graves disease. Building of the TCR beta libraries involved iRepertoire HTBI primers and Arm-PCR of CDR3 regions. TCRdb reprocessed the multiplex PCR reads with MiXCR, giving one entry per CDR3 protein. The data show some 330,000 distinct CDR3 sequences, with approximately 12% seen just once and 18% held by the top ten. Time point denoted: newly diagnosed GD, antithyroid drugs for less than 3 months. Scientists built the TCR library using RNA that was extracted from PBMCs. The same sample was also used in a study of T cells in Graves' hyperthyroidism and ophthalmopathy.

The sequencing here drew on peripheral blood mononuclear cells (PBMCs), taken at new diagnosis, from a patient treated with antithyroid drugs. These receptors came from a woman between 18 and 29 years old with Graves disease.

This clonotype was detected ten times or more. This chain links TRBV19 with TRBJ2-7; TRBD2 agrees at 15 bases. This CDR3 contains 16 residues. Germline CDR1 is LNHDA and CDR2 is SQIVND (reference sequence). Trimming at V came to 3 bases and at J to 5 bases, leaving 5 bases not matched to a gene. As DNA, the CDR3 is TGTGCCAGTAGTATGGGACTAGCGGGAGGAGGCCACGAGCAGTACTTC. Translated: CASSMGLAGGGHEQYF.

A single count supports this clonotype. The rearrangement uses TRBV19 and TRBJ2-1; TRBD2 matches 7 bases. The germline V gene encodes CDR1 LNHDA and CDR2 SQIVND (reference sequence). CDR3 size: 15 residues. V was clipped by 7 bases and J by 4 bases; unmatched bases: 10. CDR3 DNA sequence: TGTGCCAGTACCGTGGGGCTAGCGGTGTACAATGAGCAGTTCTTC. This gives the protein CASTVGLAVYNEQFF.

Many counts were recorded for this clonotype. CDR3 in DNA: TGTGCCAGCAGCCTCAGAGGGGGCTATAGGACTGAAGCTTTCTTT. Its translation: CASSLRGGYRTEAFF. The rearrangement uses TRBV9 and TRBJ1-1, with 7 bases identical to TRBD1. The germline V gene encodes CDR1 SGDLS and CDR2 YYNGEE. V was clipped by 4 bases and J by 5 bases; unmatched bases: 11. This CDR3 has 15 residues. The entire variable domain, with the rest obtained from reference TRBV9 and TRBJ1-1, is as follows: DSGVTQTPKHLITATGQRVTLRCSPRSGDLSVYWYQQSLDQGLQFLIQYYNGEERAKGNILERFSAQQFPDLHSELNLSSLELGDSALYFCASSLRGGYRTEAFFGQGTRLTVV.